Each of the 28 T cell receptor beta chains below was sequenced from the same sample in a study of blood T cell repertoires in COVID-19. The repertoire was sequenced with immunoSEQ multiplex PCR; TCRdb's copy has only in-frame clones and lacks some. The sample shows some 80,000 clones, about 83% of them seen only once. The material sequenced was peripheral blood. The origin of the receptors is a man over 45 with acute or convalescent COVID-19.

Only one count was recorded for this clone. V is TRBV6-5 and J is TRBJ1-1, with 7 nucleotides matching TRBD1. V shed 2 bases and J 0 bases; nucleotides not matched to a gene: 0. CDR1 and CDR2 (germline): MNHEY, SVGAGI. The CDR3 extends over 14 amino acids. The CDR3 coding sequence is TGTGCCAGCAGTTACGGACAGGTGAACACTGAAGCTTTCTTT. Protein product: CASSYGQVNTEAFF.

The chain recombines TRBV18 with TRBJ1-6, with 9 nucleotides matching TRBD1. The length of the CDR3 is 15 residues. Germline CDR1 and CDR2: KGHSH and LQKENI. V trimming: 2 bases; J trimming: 7 bases; junction bases outside the gene matches: 3. Written as DNA, the CDR3 is TGTGCCAGCTCACCAGAAGGACAGGGGAATTCACCCCTCCACTTT. Translation gives CASSPEGQGNSPLHF.

The chain employs TRBV7-9 and TRBJ2-3; maybe TRBD2 (6 bases). The germline CDR1 and CDR2 sequences are SEHNR and FQNEAQ (reference sequence). This CDR3 contains 16 residues. The V end lost 0 bases, the J end lost 3 bases, and 13 bases lay between the germline ends. The CDR3 here is CASSLALRRVTDTQYF. The CDR3 DNA reads as TGTGCCAGCAGCTTAGCCCTTCGGAGGGTGACAGATACGCAGTATTTT.

The V call is TRBV3-1 (or the pseudogene TRBV3-2), the J call TRBJ2-2, with D unresolved. From germline, CDR1 is LGHDT and CDR2 YNNKEL (reference sequence). V shed 5 bases and J shed 2 bases, with 3 bases lying between them. The CDR3 runs to 12 residues. CDR3 bases: TGTGCCAGCAGCACTAACACCGGGGAGCTGTTTTTT. Translation gives CASSTNTGELFF.

V gene TRBV6-2 or TRBV6-3 combines with J gene TRBJ2-1, with D perhaps TRBD2 (7 bases). V shed 5 bases and J shed 12 bases, with 14 bases lying between them. The germline V gene has CDR1 MNHEY and CDR2 SVGEGT. This CDR3 contains 12 residues. The CDR3 reads CASSPRGAGQFF. CDR3 coding DNA: TGTGCCAGCAGTCCCCGGGGGGCGGGGCAGTTCTTC.

The V call is TRBV6-2 or TRBV6-3, the J call TRBJ2-7; TRBD2 matches at 12 bases. CDR1 is MNHEY, CDR2 SVGEGT, per germline. This CDR3 has 18 residues. J was trimmed by 0 bases and V by 0 bases; bases with no gene match: 6. The chain's CDR3 is CASSYSRTSGAFSYEQYF. CDR3 bases: TGTGCCAGCAGTTACTCAAGGACTAGCGGGGCCTTCTCCTACGAGCAGTACTTC.

This clone was recorded only once. The chain combines TRBV27 with TRBJ1-2; 11 bases match TRBD1. Germline loops: CDR1 MNHEY, CDR2 SMNVEV (reference sequence). J gave up 4 bases and V 9 bases, and 10 bases lay outside the gene matches. The CDR3 runs 15 residues. As DNA, the CDR3 is TGTGCCAGTCGGGATTGGGACAGGGGGACCTATGGCTACACCTTC. Its translation is CASRDWDRGTYGYTF.

The V call is TRBV27, the J call TRBJ2-3; tentatively, D is TRBD1 (5 bases). Per germline, CDR1 MNHEY and CDR2 SMNVEV (reference sequence). This CDR3 comprises 14 residues. Deletions cut 3 bases from V and 10 bases from J, with 17 bases between. The CDR3 nucleotides are TGTGCCAGCAGTTTCCAGGGCGCCGCACCTCCGCAGTATTTT. It specifies CASSFQGAAPPQYF.

The rearrangement joins TRBV4-1 to TRBJ1-5, with D possibly matching TRBD1 (5 bases). Germline CDR1 is MGHRA and CDR2 is YSYEKL. Trimming took off 1 base at V and 3 bases at J, with 10 bases between the two ends. This CDR3 is 15 amino acids long. Written as DNA, the CDR3 is TGCGCCAGCAGCCAAGGGCAGGGTGTCAATCAGCCCCAGCATTTT. Residues: CASSQGQGVNQPQHF.

CDR3 loop: CASSQAQETEQFF. The CDR3 DNA follows: TGTGCCAGCAGCCAAGCCCAGGAAACCGAGCAGTTCTTC. The chain is built from TRBV3-1 (or the pseudogene TRBV3-2) and TRBJ2-1; D unclear. The V and J ends lost 1 base and 10 bases respectively, with 11 bases between them. In germline, CDR1 is LGHDT, CDR2 YNNKEL (reference sequence). This CDR3 comprises 13 residues.

This clone was detected once. The sample holds other DNA sequences that translate to the same CDR3. The V call is TRBV6-5, the J call TRBJ1-1; D gene uncertain. CDR1 is MNHEY, CDR2 SVGAGI, per germline. This CDR3 has 13 residues. Trimming removed 5 bases at V and 1 base at J, with 8 bases between. The CDR3 here is CASSHRGNTEAFF. Written as DNA, the CDR3 is TGTGCCAGCAGTCATCGAGGGAACACTGAAGCTTTCTTT.

This sequence joins TRBV7-8 and TRBJ2-7; D unclear. The germline V gene encodes CDR1 SGHVS and CDR2 FQNEAQ. Trimming took off 5 bases at V and 6 bases at J, with 14 bases between the two ends. CDR3 length equals 13 residues. The CDR3 region is CASSLLTWAEQYF. The DNA of the CDR3 is TGTGCCAGCAGCCTACTGACGTGGGCCGAGCAGTACTTC.

V usage is TRBV9 and J usage is TRBJ1-1, with D unclear. Trimming cost V 0 bases and J 7 bases, with 7 bases left between them. This CDR3 contains 12 residues. Looked up from germline, CDR1 is SGDLS and CDR2 is YYNGEE. CDR3 in DNA: TGTGCCAGCAGCGTAGGTCGGGGTGAAGCTTTCTTT. This sequence encodes CASSVGRGEAFF.

Comments on this clone: This sample includes further DNA sequences coding for the same CDR3. The chain uses TRBV30 and TRBJ2-7; possible D gene TRBD1, 5 bases. Germline V gene data show CDR1 as GTSNPN and CDR2 as SVGIG (reference sequence). This CDR3 comprises 12 residues. Trimming removed 1 base at V and 3 bases at J, with 7 bases between. This CDR3 is CAWSGQGYEQYF. CDR3 DNA: TGTGCCTGGAGTGGCCAGGGCTACGAGCAGTACTTC.

This clone was seen a handful of times. V gene TRBV4-2 combines with J gene TRBJ1-5, with TRBD1 matching over 9 bases. The V segment lost 2 bases and the J segment 7 bases; nucleotides outside the gene matches: 6. The CDR3 has 15 residues. Germline lookup yields CDR1 LGHNA and CDR2 YNFKEQ. CDR3 loop: CASSQLGQGGQPQHF. The CDR3 DNA sequence: TGTGCCAGCAGCCAACTGGGACAGGGCGGCCAGCCCCAGCATTTT.

This chain connects TRBV4-3 to TRBJ2-6, with 12 bases matching TRBD2. V shed 1 base and J 3 bases; nucleotides not matched to a gene: 7. Germline CDR1 LGHNA, CDR2 YSLEER. CDR3 length: 19 amino acids. CDR3 bases: TGCGCCAGCAGCCAAGGACTAGCGGGAGTTTTTTTTGGGGCCAACGTCCTGACTTTC. This codes for CASSQGLAGVFFGANVLTF.

This clone was observed a few times. The chain links TRBV24-1 to TRBJ2-3; 9 positions match TRBD1. The CDR3 spans 18 residues. CDR1 and CDR2 (germline): KGHDR, SFDVKD. V shed 3 bases and J 2 bases; nucleotides not matched to a gene: 11. The CDR3 DNA is TGTGCCACCAGTGATCGGACAGGGGTTTTAGACCACACAGATACGCAGTATTTT. Translation: CATSDRTGVLDHTDTQYF.

The rearrangement joins TRBV4-2 to TRBJ2-7, with D uncertain. The V gene's germline CDR1 is LGHNA and CDR2 YNFKEQ. The ends were cut back, 0 bases at V and 2 bases at J, with 5 bases in the middle. This CDR3 has 13 amino acids. The CDR3: CASSQDTTYEQYF. CDR3 bases: TGTGCCAGCAGCCAAGATACTACCTACGAGCAGTACTTC.

V is TRBV12-3 or TRBV12-4 and J is TRBJ2-5; D gene unclear. The V gene lost 3 bases and the J gene lost 1 base, with 6 bases spanning the gap. The CDR3 loop spans 13 amino acids. The chain's CDR3 is CASSFSVQETQYF. CDR3 coding DNA: TGTGCCAGCAGTTTTTCTGTCCAAGAGACCCAGTACTTC.

This chain connects TRBV24-1 to TRBJ2-2, with 8 bases aligning to TRBD1. V was pared by 9 bases and J by 13 bases, with 6 bases of the junction left unmatched. The CDR3 covers 11 residues. CDR1 KGHDR and CDR2 SFDVKD come from the germline V gene. The DNA of the CDR3 is TGTGCCACCTCCCGACAGGGGAGGCTGTTTTTT. Translating it yields CATSRQGRLFF.

V is TRBV28 and J is TRBJ1-3, with D possibly matching TRBD1 (6 bases). The germline V gene has CDR1 MDHEN and CDR2 SYDVKM. The CDR3 is 14 amino acids. V was pared by 9 bases and J by 4 bases, with 16 bases between. The CDR3 nucleotides are TGTGCCAGTTTAGGGGGATTTAACGGAAACACCATATATTTT. Its protein product is CASLGGFNGNTIYF.

This clone has only a few counts. The genes are TRBV12-5 and TRBJ1-1, with D possibly TRBD1 on 5 matching bases. Germline CDR1 reads LGHNT; CDR2 reads FRNRAP. The CDR3 is 14 residues long. The V gene lost 2 bases and the J gene lost 4 bases, with 11 bases spanning the gap. CDR3 amino acids: CASGLPQGGTEAFF. The CDR3 DNA sequence: TGTGCTAGTGGTTTGCCCCAGGGAGGCACTGAAGCTTTCTTT.

This chain uses TRBV7-2 with TRBJ2-1; TRBD1 might be the D (5 bases). The ends were cut back, 4 bases at V and 6 bases at J, with 13 bases in the middle. CDR1 is SGHTA and CDR2 is FQGNSA in the germline V gene. This CDR3 has 14 residues. This CDR3 is CASSSGHELNEQFF. CDR3 DNA sequence: TGTGCCAGCAGCTCTGGACACGAACTCAATGAGCAGTTCTTC.

This clone was seen more than once but under ten times. The chain recombines TRBV7-9 with TRBJ1-2, with D possibly being TRBD1 (5 bases). Trimming pared 2 bases from V and 0 bases from J, leaving 13 bases between. The CDR3 consists of 16 residues. Germline-derived CDR1 and CDR2 are SEHNR and FQNEAQ (reference sequence). CDR3 coding DNA: TGTGCCAGCAGCTTACAGGGTCCCAGAGCTAACTATGGCTACACCTTC. Its translation: CASSLQGPRANYGYTF. Full variable domain (rest looked up from reference TRBV7-9 and TRBJ1-2): DTGVSQNPRHKITKRGQNVTFRCDPISEHNRLYWYRQTLGQGPEFLTYFQNEAQLEKSRLLSDRFSAERPKGSFSTLEIQRTEQGDSAMYLCASSLQGPRANYGYTFGSGTRLTVV.

CDR3 loop: CASSFGGSEAFF. CDR3 DNA sequence: TGTGCCAGCAGCTTCGGAGGGTCTGAAGCTTTCTTT. V gene TRBV5-4 combines with J gene TRBJ1-1; D ambiguous. Trimming stripped 2 bases from V and 6 bases from J, with 8 bases between. The germline V gene encodes CDR1 SGHNT and CDR2 YYREEE (reference sequence). The length of the CDR3 is 12 residues.

This clone was seen only a few times. The V call is TRBV11-2, the J call TRBJ1-2; 7 bases align to TRBD1. Germline V lookup: CDR1 SGHAT, CDR2 FQNNGV. J lost 1 base, V lost 6 bases, and 11 bases had no gene match. The CDR3 loop spans 16 amino acids. The chain's CDR3 is CASSNLGQIFNYGYTF. The CDR3 DNA follows: TGTGCCAGCAGTAACCTGGGACAGATATTTAACTATGGCTACACCTTC. The entire variable domain, with the rest obtained from reference TRBV11-2 and TRBJ1-2, is as follows: EAGVAQSPRYKIIEKRQSVAFWCNPISGHATLYWYQQILGQGPKLLIQFQNNGVVDDSQLPKDRFSAERLKGVDSTLKIQPAKLEDSAVYLCASSNLGQIFNYGYTFGSGTRLTVV.

J is TRBJ2-3 and V is TRBV18, with D possibly being TRBD2 (5 bases). V was pared by 4 bases and J by 3 bases, with 14 bases between. Germline CDR1 is KGHSH and CDR2 is LQKENI. The CDR3 extends over 15 amino acids. CDR3 sequence (DNA): TGTGCCAGCTCACGGACTCCCCTTCGGACAGATACGCAGTATTTT. This translates into CASSRTPLRTDTQYF.

V is TRBV5-4 and J is TRBJ2-1, with a tentative D call TRBD2 (6 bases). CDR1 is SGHNT, CDR2 YYREEE, per germline (reference sequence). The CDR3 totals 15 residues. Trimming cost V 4 bases and J 0 bases, with 11 bases left between them. The CDR3 nucleotides read TGTGCCAGCAGCCCGGGACTTAGCTCCTACAATGAGCAGTTCTTC. As protein: CASSPGLSSYNEQFF.